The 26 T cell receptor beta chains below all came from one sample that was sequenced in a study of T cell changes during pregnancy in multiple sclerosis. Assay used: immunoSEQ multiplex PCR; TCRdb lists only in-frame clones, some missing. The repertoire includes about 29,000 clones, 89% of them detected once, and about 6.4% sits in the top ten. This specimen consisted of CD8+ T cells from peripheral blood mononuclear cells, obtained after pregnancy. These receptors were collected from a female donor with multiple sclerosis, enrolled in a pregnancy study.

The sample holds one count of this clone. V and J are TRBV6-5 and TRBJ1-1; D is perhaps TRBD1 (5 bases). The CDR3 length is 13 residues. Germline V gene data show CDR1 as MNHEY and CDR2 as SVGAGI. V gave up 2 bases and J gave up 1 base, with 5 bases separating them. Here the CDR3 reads CASSYQGNTEAFF. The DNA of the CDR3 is TGTGCCAGCAGTTACCAGGGGAACACTGAAGCTTTCTTT.

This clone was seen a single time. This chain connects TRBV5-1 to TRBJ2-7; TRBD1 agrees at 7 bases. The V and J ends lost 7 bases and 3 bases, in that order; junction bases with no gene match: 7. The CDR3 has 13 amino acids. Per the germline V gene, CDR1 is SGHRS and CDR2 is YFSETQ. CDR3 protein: CASRDRANYEQYF. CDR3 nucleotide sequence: TGCGCCAGCCGAGACAGGGCGAACTACGAGCAGTACTTC.

Here the CDR3 DNA reads TGTGCCAGCAGTTCGAACAGGGCCAACTCGTACAATGAGCAGTTCTTC. This codes for CASSSNRANSYNEQFF. The chain employs TRBV28 and TRBJ2-1; weak D call: TRBD1 (6 bases). The germline CDR1 and CDR2 sequences are MDHEN and SYDVKM. The ends were cut back, 4 bases at V and 4 bases at J, with 17 bases in the middle. The CDR3 loop spans 16 amino acids.

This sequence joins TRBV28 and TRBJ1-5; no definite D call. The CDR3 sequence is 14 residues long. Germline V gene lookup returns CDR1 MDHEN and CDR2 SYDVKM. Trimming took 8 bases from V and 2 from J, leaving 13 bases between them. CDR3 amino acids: CASRPGAGNQPQHF. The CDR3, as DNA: TGTGCCAGCCGCCCGGGAGCGGGCAATCAGCCCCAGCATTTT.

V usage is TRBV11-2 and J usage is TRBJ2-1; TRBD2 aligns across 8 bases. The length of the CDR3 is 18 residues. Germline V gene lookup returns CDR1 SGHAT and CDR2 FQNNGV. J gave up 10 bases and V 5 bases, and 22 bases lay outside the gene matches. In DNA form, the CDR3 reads TGTGCCAGCAGCCCAGTAGTTGTTGGGCGGGAGGCAGCCGTAGAGCAGTTCTTC. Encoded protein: CASSPVVVGREAAVEQFF.

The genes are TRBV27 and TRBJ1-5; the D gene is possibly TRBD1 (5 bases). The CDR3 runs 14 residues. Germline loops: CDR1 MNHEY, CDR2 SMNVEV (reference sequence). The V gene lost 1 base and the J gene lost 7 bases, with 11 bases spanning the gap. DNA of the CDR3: TGTGCCAGCAGTTTATGGGCAGGGTTACAGCCCCAGCATTTT. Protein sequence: CASSLWAGLQPQHF.

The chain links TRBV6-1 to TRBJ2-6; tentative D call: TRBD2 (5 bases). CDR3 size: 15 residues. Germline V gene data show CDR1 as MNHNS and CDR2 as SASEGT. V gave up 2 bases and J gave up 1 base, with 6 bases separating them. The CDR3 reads CASSESGSGANVLTF. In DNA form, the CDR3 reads TGTGCCAGCAGTGAATCGGGGTCTGGGGCCAACGTCCTGACTTTC.

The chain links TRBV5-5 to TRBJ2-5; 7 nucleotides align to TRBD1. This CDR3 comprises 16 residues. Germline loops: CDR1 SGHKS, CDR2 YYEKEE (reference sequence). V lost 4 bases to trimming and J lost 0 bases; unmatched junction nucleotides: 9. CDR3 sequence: CASSQGPGGNQETQYF. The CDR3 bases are TGTGCCAGCAGCCAGGGGCCAGGGGGTAACCAAGAGACCCAGTACTTC.

CDR3 coding DNA: TGTGCCAGCAGTCCCGCAGGGGCCCTCAGCACAGATACGCAGTATTTT. Encoded protein: CASSPAGALSTDTQYF. J is TRBJ2-3 and V is TRBV27, with D maybe TRBD1 (6 bases). The germline V and J ends were trimmed by 5 bases and 0 bases, with 15 bases remaining between them. CDR3 length equals 16 residues. The germline CDR1 and CDR2 sequences are MNHEY and SMNVEV (reference sequence).

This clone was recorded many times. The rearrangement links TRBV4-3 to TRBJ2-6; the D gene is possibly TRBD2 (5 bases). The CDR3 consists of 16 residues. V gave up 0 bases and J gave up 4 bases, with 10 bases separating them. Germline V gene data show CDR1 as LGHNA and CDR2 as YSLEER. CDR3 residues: CASSQEEGTGANVLTF. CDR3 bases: TGCGCCAGCAGCCAAGAAGAGGGTACCGGGGCCAACGTCCTGACTTTC.

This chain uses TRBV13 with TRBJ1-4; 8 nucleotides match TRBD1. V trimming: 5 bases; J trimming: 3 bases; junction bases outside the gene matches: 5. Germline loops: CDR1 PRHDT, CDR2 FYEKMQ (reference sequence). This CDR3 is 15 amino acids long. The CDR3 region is CASSGRGRSNEKLFF. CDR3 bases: TGTGCCAGCAGCGGCAGGGGGCGGTCTAATGAAAAACTGTTTTTT. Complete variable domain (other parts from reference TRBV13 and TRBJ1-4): AAGVIQSPRHLIKEKRETATLKCYPIPRHDTVYWYQQGPGQDPQFLISFYEKMQSDKGSIPDRFSAQQFSDYHSELNMSSLELGDSALYFCASSGRGRSNEKLFFGSGTQLSVL.

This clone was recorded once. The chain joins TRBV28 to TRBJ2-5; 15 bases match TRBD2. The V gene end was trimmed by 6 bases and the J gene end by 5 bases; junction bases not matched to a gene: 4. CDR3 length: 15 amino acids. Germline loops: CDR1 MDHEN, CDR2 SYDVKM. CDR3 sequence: CASRPGLAGGETQYF. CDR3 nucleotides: TGTGCCAGCAGACCCGGACTAGCGGGAGGGGAGACCCAGTACTTC.

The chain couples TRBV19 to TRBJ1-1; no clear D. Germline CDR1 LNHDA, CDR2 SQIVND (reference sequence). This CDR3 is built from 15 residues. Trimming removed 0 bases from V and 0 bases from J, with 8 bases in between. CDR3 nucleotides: TGTGCCAGTAGTATAGACGGGTCGTTGAACACTGAAGCTTTCTTT. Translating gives CASSIDGSLNTEAFF.

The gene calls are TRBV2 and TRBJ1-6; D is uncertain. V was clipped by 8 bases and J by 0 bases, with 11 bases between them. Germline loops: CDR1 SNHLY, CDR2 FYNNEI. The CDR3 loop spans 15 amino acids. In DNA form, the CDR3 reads TGTGCCAGCCTTACCGAGAGCTCCTATAATTCACCCCTCCACTTT. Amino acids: CASLTESSYNSPLHF.

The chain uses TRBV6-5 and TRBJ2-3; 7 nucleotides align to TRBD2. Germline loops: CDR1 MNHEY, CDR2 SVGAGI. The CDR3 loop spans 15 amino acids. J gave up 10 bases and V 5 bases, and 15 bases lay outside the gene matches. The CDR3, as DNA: TGTGCCAGCAGTCCCCTGGTTGGCGGGAGTCCCCCGCAGTATTTT. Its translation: CASSPLVGGSPPQYF.

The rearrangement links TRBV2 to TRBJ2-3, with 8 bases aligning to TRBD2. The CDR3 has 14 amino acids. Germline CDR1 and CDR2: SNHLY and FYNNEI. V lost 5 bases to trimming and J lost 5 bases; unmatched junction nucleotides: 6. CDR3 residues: CASSSGSRVDTQYF. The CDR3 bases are TGTGCCAGCAGTAGCGGGAGTCGGGTAGATACGCAGTATTTT. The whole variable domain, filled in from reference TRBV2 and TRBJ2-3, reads EPEVTQTPSHQVTQMGQEVILRCVPISNHLYFYWYRQILGQKVEFLVSFYNNEISEKSEIFDDQFSVERPDGSNFTLKIRSTKLEDSAMYFCASSSGSRVDTQYFGPGTRLTVL.

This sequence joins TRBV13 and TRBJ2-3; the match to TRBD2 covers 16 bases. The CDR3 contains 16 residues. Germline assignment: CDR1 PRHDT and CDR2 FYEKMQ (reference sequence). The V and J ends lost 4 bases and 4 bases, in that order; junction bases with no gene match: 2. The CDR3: CASSSGTSGRADTQYF. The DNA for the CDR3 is TGTGCCAGCAGCTCAGGGACTAGCGGGAGGGCAGATACGCAGTATTTT. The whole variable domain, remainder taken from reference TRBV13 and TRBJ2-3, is AAGVIQSPRHLIKEKRETATLKCYPIPRHDTVYWYQQGPGQDPQFLISFYEKMQSDKGSIPDRFSAQQFSDYHSELNMSSLELGDSALYFCASSSGTSGRADTQYFGPGTRLTVL.

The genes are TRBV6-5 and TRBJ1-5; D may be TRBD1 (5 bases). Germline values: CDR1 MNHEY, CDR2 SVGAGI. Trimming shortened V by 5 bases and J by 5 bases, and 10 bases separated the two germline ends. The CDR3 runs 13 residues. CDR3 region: CASSPTGDQPQHF. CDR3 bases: TGTGCCAGCAGTCCAACGGGGGATCAGCCCCAGCATTTT.

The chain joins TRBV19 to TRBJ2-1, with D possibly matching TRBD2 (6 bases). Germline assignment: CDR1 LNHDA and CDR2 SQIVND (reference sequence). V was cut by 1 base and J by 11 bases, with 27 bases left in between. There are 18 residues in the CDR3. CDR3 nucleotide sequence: TGTGCCAGTAGTATAGTCCCTCTCCGGGAGTACCCGTGGATGAAGCAGTTCTTC. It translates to CASSIVPLREYPWMKQFF. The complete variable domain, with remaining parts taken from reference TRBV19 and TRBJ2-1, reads DGGITQSPKYLFRKEGQNVTLSCEQNLNHDAMYWYRQDPGQGLRLIYYSQIVNDFQKGDIAEGYSVSREKKESFPLTVTSAQKNPTAFYLCASSIVPLREYPWMKQFFGPGTRLTVL.

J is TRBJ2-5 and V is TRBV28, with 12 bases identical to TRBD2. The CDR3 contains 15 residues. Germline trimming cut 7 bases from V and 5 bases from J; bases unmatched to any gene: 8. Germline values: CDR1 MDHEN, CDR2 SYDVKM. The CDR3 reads CASTLAGGKAETQYF. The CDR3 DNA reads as TGTGCCAGCACTCTAGCGGGAGGGAAAGCGGAGACCCAGTACTTC.

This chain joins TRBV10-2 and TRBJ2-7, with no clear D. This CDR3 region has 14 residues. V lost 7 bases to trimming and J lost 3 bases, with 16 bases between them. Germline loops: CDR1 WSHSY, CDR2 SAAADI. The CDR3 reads CASMGQARSYEQYF. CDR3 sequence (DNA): TGCGCCAGCATGGGCCAGGCTCGTAGCTACGAGCAGTACTTC.

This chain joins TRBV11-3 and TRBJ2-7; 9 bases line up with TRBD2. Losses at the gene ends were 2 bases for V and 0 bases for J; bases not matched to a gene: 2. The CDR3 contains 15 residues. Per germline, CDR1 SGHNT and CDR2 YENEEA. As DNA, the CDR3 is TGTGCCAGCAGCTTATCGCGGGAGGGCTCCTACGAGCAGTACTTC. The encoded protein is CASSLSREGSYEQYF.

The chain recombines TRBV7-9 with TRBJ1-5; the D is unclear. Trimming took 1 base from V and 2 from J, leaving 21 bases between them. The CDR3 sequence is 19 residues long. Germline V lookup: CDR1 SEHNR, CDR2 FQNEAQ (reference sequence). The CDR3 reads CASSLVIREEVGRNQPQHF. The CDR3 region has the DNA TGTGCCAGCAGCTTAGTTATCCGGGAGGAGGTCGGGCGCAATCAGCCCCAGCATTTT.

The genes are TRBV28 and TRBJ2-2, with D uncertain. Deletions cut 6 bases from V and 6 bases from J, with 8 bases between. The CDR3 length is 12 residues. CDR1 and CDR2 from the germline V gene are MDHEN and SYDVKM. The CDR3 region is CASRPLSGELFF. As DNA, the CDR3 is TGTGCCAGCAGACCACTCTCCGGGGAGCTGTTTTTT. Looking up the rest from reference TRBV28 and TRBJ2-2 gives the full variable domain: DVKVTQSSRYLVKRTGEKVFLECVQDMDHENMFWYRQDPGLGLRLIYFSYDVKMKEKGDIPEGYSVSREKKERFSLILESASTNQTSMYLCASRPLSGELFFGEGSRLTVL.

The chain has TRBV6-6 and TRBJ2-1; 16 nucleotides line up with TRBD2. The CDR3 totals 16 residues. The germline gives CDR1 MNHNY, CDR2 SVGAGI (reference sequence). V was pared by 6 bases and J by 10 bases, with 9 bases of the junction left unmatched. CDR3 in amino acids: CASSAGTSGGAGEQFF. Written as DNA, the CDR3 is TGTGCCAGCAGCGCCGGGACTAGCGGGGGGGCAGGGGAGCAGTTCTTC.

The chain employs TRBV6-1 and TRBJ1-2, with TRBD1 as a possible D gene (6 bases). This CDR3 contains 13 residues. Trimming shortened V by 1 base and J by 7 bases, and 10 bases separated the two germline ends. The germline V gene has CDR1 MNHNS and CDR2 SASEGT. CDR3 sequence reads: CASSEGTARGYTF. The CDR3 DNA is TGTGCCAGCAGTGAAGGGACAGCCCGTGGCTACACCTTC.